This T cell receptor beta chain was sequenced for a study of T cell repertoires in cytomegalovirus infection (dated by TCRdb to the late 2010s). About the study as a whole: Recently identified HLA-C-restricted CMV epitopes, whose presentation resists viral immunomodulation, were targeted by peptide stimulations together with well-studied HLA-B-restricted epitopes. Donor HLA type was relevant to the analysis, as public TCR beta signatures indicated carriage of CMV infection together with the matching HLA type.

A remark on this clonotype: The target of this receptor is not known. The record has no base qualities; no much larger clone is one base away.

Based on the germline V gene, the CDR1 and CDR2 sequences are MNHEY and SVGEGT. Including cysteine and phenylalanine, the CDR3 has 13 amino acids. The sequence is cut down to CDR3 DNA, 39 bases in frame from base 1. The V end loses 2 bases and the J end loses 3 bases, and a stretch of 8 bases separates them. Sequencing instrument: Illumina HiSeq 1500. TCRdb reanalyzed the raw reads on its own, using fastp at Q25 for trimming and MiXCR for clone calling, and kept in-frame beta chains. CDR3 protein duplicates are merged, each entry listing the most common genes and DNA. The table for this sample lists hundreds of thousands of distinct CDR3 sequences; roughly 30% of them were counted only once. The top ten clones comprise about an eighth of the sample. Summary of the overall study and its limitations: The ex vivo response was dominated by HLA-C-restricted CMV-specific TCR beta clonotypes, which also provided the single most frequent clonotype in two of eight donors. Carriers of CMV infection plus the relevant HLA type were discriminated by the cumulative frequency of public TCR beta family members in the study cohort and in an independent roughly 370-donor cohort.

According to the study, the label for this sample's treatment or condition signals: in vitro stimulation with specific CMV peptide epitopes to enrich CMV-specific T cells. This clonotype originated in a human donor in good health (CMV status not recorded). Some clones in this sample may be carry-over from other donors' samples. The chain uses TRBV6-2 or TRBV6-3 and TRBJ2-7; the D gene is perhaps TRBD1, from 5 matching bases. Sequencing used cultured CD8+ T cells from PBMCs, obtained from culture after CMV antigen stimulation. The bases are TGTGCCAGCAGTTACGAAGGGGACTACGAGCAGTACTTC. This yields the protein CASSYEGDYEQYF.